Below are 18 T cell receptor beta chains sequenced from a single sample in a study of cytomegalovirus exposure and HLA in healthy donors (dated by TCRdb to about 2017). The library came from the immunoSEQ multiplex PCR assay. For the multiplex PCR, a mixture combining 60 forward primers for TCR Vbeta segments and 13 reverse primers for TCR Jbeta segments was used. Here the immuneACCESS table is served through TCRdb, limited to in-frame sequences with V and J called. Missing clones are a known gap in these copies; in checked studies unresolved V genes cover under half, and the rest lacks a known reason. The sample contains under 150,000 clones, roughly 84% of them found a single time. The biggest ten clones account for about 1.5% of the sample. The sample consisted of PBMCs. These receptors all stem from a boy between 10 and 17 years old in good health and CMV-seronegative.

V usage is TRBV2 and J usage is TRBJ1-2, with unresolved D. Per the germline V gene, CDR1 is SNHLY and CDR2 is FYNNEI. CDR3 size: 13 residues. Trimming left V 6 bases short and J 3 bases short, with 11 bases between. The CDR3: CASRRGTYYGYTF. The CDR3 DNA reads as TGTGCCAGCAGACGGGGTACGTACTATGGCTACACCTTC.

This clone was seen once. The rearrangement joins TRBV5-1 to TRBJ1-2, with D tentatively TRBD1 (6 bases). Trimming took 3 bases from V and 1 from J, leaving 16 bases between them. Germline lookup yields CDR1 SGHRS and CDR2 YFSETQ. The CDR3 contains 16 residues. DNA for the CDR3: TGCGCCAGCAGCTCGACCTCCGGGACACATAACTATGGCTACACCTTC. Protein: CASSSTSGTHNYGYTF.

The rearrangement uses TRBV27 and TRBJ1-5, with 8 nucleotides matching TRBD1. V shed 1 base and J 6 bases; nucleotides not matched to a gene: 2. This CDR3 is 14 amino acids long. The germline CDR1 and CDR2 sequences are MNHEY and SMNVEV (reference sequence). The DNA for the CDR3 is TGTGCCAGCAGTTTATTTCAGGGGGCTCAGCCCCAGCATTTT. As protein: CASSLFQGAQPQHF.

The V and J genes are TRBV5-4 and TRBJ2-7; D perhaps matches TRBD2 (5 bases). V was trimmed by 2 bases and J by 5 bases, leaving 11 bases between them. The V gene's germline CDR1 is SGHNT and CDR2 YYREEE (reference sequence). CDR3 length: 13 amino acids. DNA of the CDR3: TGTGCCAGCAGCTTCCGAGGGCCGGACGAGCAGTACTTC. Amino acid sequence: CASSFRGPDEQYF.

The chain uses TRBV4-1 and TRBJ1-2, with D possibly being TRBD1 (6 bases). V was cut by 3 bases and J by 5 bases, with 25 bases left in between. The CDR3 sequence is 18 residues long. In germline, CDR1 is MGHRA, CDR2 YSYEKL. Written as DNA, the CDR3 is TGCGCCAGCAGCCAGGGGGGGGCAGGGGCAATCCGCGCTTATGGCTACACCTTC. Translating it yields CASSQGGAGAIRAYGYTF.

V is TRBV6-5 and J is TRBJ1-6; 8 bases are a match to TRBD1. This CDR3 is built from 15 residues. CDR1 is MNHEY and CDR2 is SVGAGI in the germline V gene. J gave up 10 bases and V 2 bases, and 7 bases lay outside the gene matches. CDR3 amino acids: CASSYGDRGGSPLHF. The DNA for the CDR3 is TGTGCCAGCAGTTACGGCGACAGGGGAGGATCACCCCTCCACTTT.

This chain connects TRBV5-6 to TRBJ2-5, with 7 bases matching TRBD1. The J call could be wrong; TRBJ2-7 is a better fit for the DNA end. Per germline, CDR1 SGHDT and CDR2 YYEEEE. The CDR3 spans 13 residues. The CDR3: CASRTTGTYEQYF. The CDR3 DNA follows: TGTGCCAGCAGAACGACAGGGACCTACGAGCAGTACTTC.

The genes are TRBV5-1 and TRBJ2-1, with 13 bases lining up with TRBD2. This CDR3 comprises 16 residues. J was trimmed by 2 bases and V by 7 bases; bases with no gene match: 6. CDR1 and CDR2 (germline): SGHRS, YFSETQ. CDR3 loop: CASSSGTSGTYNEQFF. The CDR3 bases are TGCGCCAGCTCCTCCGGGACTAGCGGGACCTACAATGAGCAGTTCTTC.

This clone has only a few counts. The chain links TRBV19 to TRBJ1-5, with 8 bases identical to TRBD1. The trim removed 0 bases at V and 5 bases at J, leaving 15 bases unmatched. CDR1 and CDR2 (germline): LNHDA, SQIVND (reference sequence). CDR3 length: 19 residues. The CDR3 loop is CASSIEAFRTGLVDQPQHF. CDR3 nucleotide sequence: TGTGCCAGTAGTATAGAGGCATTCAGGACAGGGCTAGTTGATCAGCCCCAGCATTTT.

CDR3 in DNA: TGTGCCAGCAGCTCCGGGACTACCAACACCGGGGAGCTGTTTTTT. This translates into CASSSGTTNTGELFF. The chain links TRBV7-2 to TRBJ2-2; 7 positions match TRBD2. Looked up from germline, CDR1 is SGHTA and CDR2 is FQGNSA. The CDR3 covers 15 residues. Trimming removed 4 bases from V and 2 bases from J; junction bases left unmatched: 4.

Here the CDR3 DNA reads TGTGCCAGCAGCCTTCGACAGGGAGCGTACACCATATATTTT. Protein product: CASSLRQGAYTIYF. This chain uses TRBV7-9 with TRBJ1-3, with 7 bases fitting TRBD1. CDR1 SEHNR and CDR2 FQNEAQ come from the germline V gene (reference sequence). The CDR3 contains 14 residues. V shed 5 bases and J 8 bases; nucleotides not matched to a gene: 9.

This clone was seen a single time. The V gene is TRBV5-6, the J gene TRBJ2-7; 7 bases agree with TRBD1. CDR1 is SGHDT and CDR2 is YYEEEE in the germline V gene. The CDR3 has 14 residues. V shed 4 bases, J shed 2 bases, and the junction held 6 bases outside the gene matches. In nucleotides, the CDR3 is TGTGCCAGCAGCCCCCGGGACAGCCCCTACGAGCAGTACTTC. Encoded protein: CASSPRDSPYEQYF.

This chain connects TRBV5-1 to TRBJ2-3, with TRBD1 matching over 9 bases. The CDR3 has 16 residues. Germline V CDR1 and CDR2: SGHRS, YFSETQ. V trimming: 4 bases; J trimming: 4 bases; junction bases outside the gene matches: 10. The CDR3 sequence: CASSPGTGKQADTQYF. In DNA, the CDR3 is TGCGCCAGCAGCCCGGGGACAGGGAAACAGGCAGATACGCAGTATTTT.

CDR3 DNA: TGTGCCAGCAGCACCGGGACTAGCGGGGGAACGACGCAGTATTTT. Its translation is CASSTGTSGGTTQYF. This chain connects TRBV7-2 to TRBJ2-3; 14 nucleotides align to TRBD2. There are 15 residues in the CDR3. Germline CDR1 SGHTA, CDR2 FQGNSA. V gave up 5 bases and J gave up 9 bases; unmatched junction bases: 7.

The table lists this clone with a count of one. This chain uses TRBV7-8 with TRBJ2-7, with D possibly matching TRBD2 (6 bases). V dropped 5 bases and J dropped 0 bases, with 11 bases sitting between them. Looked up from germline, CDR1 is SGHVS and CDR2 is FQNEAQ. The CDR3 contains 14 residues. CDR3 sequence reads: CASSILGGSYEQYF. CDR3 coding DNA: TGTGCCAGCAGCATTTTGGGGGGCTCCTACGAGCAGTACTTC.

V usage is TRBV6-6 and J usage is TRBJ1-4; TRBD1 aligns across 7 bases. The junction had 5 bases not matched to a gene; V was cut back by 5 bases and J by 2 bases. From germline, CDR1 is MNHNY and CDR2 SVGAGI (reference sequence). This CDR3 has 15 amino acids. The CDR3 coding sequence is TGTGCCAGCAGTCAGGGACAGACTACTAATGAAAAACTGTTTTTT. Translated: CASSQGQTTNEKLFF.

This clone showed up just once. The chain employs TRBV7-2 and TRBJ2-7, with D uncertain. CDR1 and CDR2 (germline): SGHTA, FQGNSA. The CDR3 length is 15 residues. With 1 base removed from V and 2 bases from J, the gap between germline ends came to 12 bases. The CDR3: CASSLDYSSPYEQYF. The CDR3 nucleotides read TGTGCCAGCAGCTTAGATTACAGCTCCCCCTACGAGCAGTACTTC. The full variable domain, in which reference TRBV7-2 and TRBJ2-7 provide the parts outside the CDR3, is GAGVSQSPSNKVTEKGKDVELRCDPISGHTALYWYRQSLGQGLEFLIYFQGNSAPDKSGLPSDRFSAERTGGSVSTLTIQRTQQEDSAVYLCASSLDYSSPYEQYFGPGTRLTVT.

The genes are TRBV5-4 and TRBJ2-5; 7 positions match TRBD2. The length of the CDR3 is 14 residues. Germline CDR1 and CDR2: SGHNT and YYREEE (reference sequence). V shed 2 bases and J 3 bases; nucleotides not matched to a gene: 4. The CDR3 DNA reads as TGTGCCAGCAGCTTACCTGGACTAGAAGAGACCCAGTACTTC. Protein sequence: CASSLPGLEETQYF. The variable domain in full, with the rest retrieved from reference TRBV5-4 and TRBJ2-5, is ETGVTQSPTHLIKTRGQQVTLRCSSQSGHNTVSWYQQALGQGPQFIFQYYREEENGRGNFPPRFSGLQFPNYSSELNVNALELDDSALYLCASSLPGLEETQYFGPGTRLLVL.